This T cell receptor (beta chain) appears in the sequencing data of a study of vaccination effects on CD4 cells after COVID-19. Study-wide points: Clonal contraction was marked in infection- and vaccine-induced clones late after vaccination.

CDR1 and CDR2 (germline): SGHRS, YFSETQ. Trimming removed 0 bases at V and 4 bases at J, with 8 bases between. This CDR3 has 14 amino acids. Generated by immunoSEQ multiplex PCR, the TCRdb table keeps only in-frame clones and is missing some. The repertoire holds over 55,000 clones, with around three quarters as singletons. In the ViraFEST assay, antigen-specific CD4+ clonotypes were identified by expansion after peptide-pool stimulation. Culturing for ten to eleven days preceded CD4+ T cell isolation. People in the vaccine group had not been infected with SARS-CoV-2 before, and their nucleocapsid antibodies were negative. A few million PBMC were seeded per well and grown in the presence of approximately 9.5 IU/ml IL-2 and around 11 ug/ml peptides. This clone was recorded a few times. Its matching antigen is unknown.

Sequenced here: CD4+ T cells from PBMCs cultured with HCoV-OC43 spike peptides, sampled before COVID-19 vaccination. The subset here: HCoV-OC43 spike overlapping peptide pool stimulation. V is TRBV5-1 and J is TRBJ2-1; D is unclear. The sequence was obtained from a human donor who received a COVID-19 vaccine. The CDR3 is CASSLVQQYNEQFF. CDR3 nucleotide sequence: TGCGCCAGCAGCTTGGTCCAACAATACAATGAGCAGTTCTTC.